The TCR beta chain under discussion was sequenced for a study of beta chain features in type 1 diabetes. Across the whole study: Patients did not differ from healthy donors in age, gender or cell yield.

On this clone: Its specificity is unknown.

The CDR3 has 14 amino acids. Looked up from germline, CDR1 is LGHNA and CDR2 is YNFKEQ. The V gene lost 5 bases and the J gene lost 7 bases, with 12 bases spanning the gap. The study, taken as a whole, reports: Sequencing used cDNA, and cells with high TCR expression could therefore be over-represented. There were fewer insertions and more deletions at the VDJ junctions of type 1 diabetes patients.

Expressed TCRB transcripts were sequenced because the isolated RNA had all been reverse transcribed beforehand. The protocol was immunoSEQ multiplex PCR, while the TCRdb copy is restricted to in-frame clones and leaves out a portion. This repertoire shows about 320,000 clones, approximately 14% found once; its top ten account for approximately 6.7%. The rearrangement links TRBV4-2 to TRBJ1-6; D ambiguous. The sequence was obtained from a man aged 25-45 years in good health. The sequencing input was central memory CD4+ T cells from blood. CDR3 in amino acids: CASSSPVGNSPLHF. For the CDR3, the DNA is TGTGCCAGCAGCTCCCCGGTTGGAAATTCACCCCTCCACTTT.